What follows is one T cell receptor beta chain and its context. The sample comes from a study of OX40 agonist ivuxolimab in advanced cancers. Study details: Patients were treated with ivuxolimab, an agonistic anti-OX40 (CD134) antibody. Partial responses were seen in three patients, one with hepatocellular carcinoma and two with cutaneous melanoma.

Assay used: immunoSEQ multiplex PCR; TCRdb lists only in-frame clones, some missing. The data contain under 85,000 clones, around 89% of them singletons. At baseline, cycle 4 day 1, and cycle 7 day 1, blood was sampled. Sequenced material: CD4+ or CD8+ T cells sorted from blood, taken in a trial of the OX40 agonist ivuxolimab. This clonotype was sampled from an adult with an advanced solid tumor such as melanoma, head and neck, liver or kidney cancer.

The CDR3 DNA sequence: TGTGCCAGCAGCTTGGGGCCAGCCCCTAACACCGGGGAGCTGTTTTTT. It specifies CASSLGPAPNTGELFF. This chain connects TRBV5-5 to TRBJ2-2; unclear D gene. V gave up 0 bases and J gave up 2 bases, with 11 bases separating them. Germline V gene lookup returns CDR1 SGHKS and CDR2 YYEKEE (reference sequence). This CDR3 is 16 amino acids long.